The 24 T cell receptor beta chains below come from one sample, sequenced in a study of post-analysis software for immune sequencing data. Overall study results and limits: Compared with controls, patients had more of five or six TRBV segments, including TRBV5-6, TRBV5-1 and TRBV20-1.

These receptors lack a known antigen. Unique molecular identifiers were present in the TCR beta cDNA libraries. TCRdb reprocessed the PCR reads with MiXCR, giving one entry per CDR3 protein. The sample records some 800,000 distinct CDR3 sequences, around 46% being singletons. Sequenced: blood. The source of these receptors is a girl aged 10-17 years with multiple sclerosis.

The V gene is TRBV7-9, the J gene TRBJ1-2, with D maybe TRBD1 (6 bases). CDR3 length: 17 residues. Germline V gene sequence: CDR1 SEHNR, CDR2 FQNEAQ (reference sequence). V was trimmed by 0 bases and J by 3 bases, leaving 17 bases between them. Written as DNA, the CDR3 is TGTGCCAGCAGCTTAGCCCTTCCCGCAGGGGACGACTATGGCTACACCTTC. This encodes CASSLALPAGDDYGYTF. Full variable domain (remainder filled in from reference TRBV7-9 and TRBJ1-2): DTGVSQNPRHKITKRGQNVTFRCDPISEHNRLYWYRQTLGQGPEFLTYFQNEAQLEKSRLLSDRFSAERPKGSFSTLEIQRTEQGDSAMYLCASSLALPAGDDYGYTFGSGTRLTVV.

Of note for this clonotype: At one end, the junction sequence differs from germline, possibly due to a read error. This sequence joins TRBV27 and TRBJ2-5; D perhaps matches TRBD2 (5 bases). The end of the DNA is better explained by TRBJ2-7, so the J call may be wrong. The CDR3 contains 14 residues. Germline V lookup: CDR1 MNHEY, CDR2 SMNVEV (reference sequence). Written as DNA, the CDR3 is TGTGCCAGCAGTTTATCTCGGGAATCCTGCGAGCAGTACTTC. Translation: CASSLSRESCEQYF.

This clonotype was observed a handful of times. The CDR3 protein is CASSEQGGYEQYF. Here the CDR3 DNA reads TGTGCCAGCAGTGAACAAGGGGGATACGAGCAGTACTTC. The rearrangement joins TRBV25-1 to TRBJ2-7; a possible D gene is TRBD1 (6 bases). In germline, CDR1 is MGHDK, CDR2 SYGVNS. The ends were cut back, 2 bases at V and 4 bases at J, with 9 bases in the middle. The CDR3 consists of 13 residues.

The rearrangement uses TRBV20-1 and TRBJ2-5; TRBD1 matches 9 bases. In germline, CDR1 is DFQATT, CDR2 SNEGSKA (reference sequence). The CDR3 has 15 amino acids. V dropped 0 bases and J dropped 5; count of bases not matched to a gene: 7. CDR3 protein: CSARDGGQGTETQYF. The CDR3 DNA is TGCAGTGCTAGAGATGGAGGACAGGGGACGGAGACCCAGTACTTC.

The chain uses TRBV12-3 or TRBV12-4 and TRBJ2-1, with D maybe TRBD2 (6 bases). Between the trimmed V and J ends, which lost 8 bases and 2 bases, there was a span of 13 bases. The CDR3 totals 14 residues. CDR3 bases: TGTGCCAGCTCGTCGGACTACGCCTACAATGAGCAGTTCTTC. It codes for CASSSDYAYNEQFF.

This chain joins TRBV29-1 and TRBJ1-1; D remains unclear. This CDR3 spans 13 amino acids. Germline V gene sequence: CDR1 SQVTM, CDR2 ANQGSEA. The V and J ends lost 5 bases and 1 base respectively, with 11 bases between them. In DNA form, the CDR3 reads TGCAGCGTTCTAGGCGGAGAGAACACTGAAGCTTTCTTT. Protein product: CSVLGGENTEAFF.

There are a few counts of this clonotype. This rearrangement joins TRBV11-2 to TRBJ2-3; TRBD1 might be the D (6 bases). The CDR3 has 14 amino acids. CDR1 is SGHAT, CDR2 FQNNGV, per germline. The V gene lost 3 bases and the J gene lost 2 bases, with 9 bases spanning the gap. The CDR3 bases are TGTGCCAGCAGCTTTAGACAGGTCACAGATACGCAGTATTTT. Residues: CASSFRQVTDTQYF. Based on the CDR3 plus reference TRBV11-2 and TRBJ2-3, the full variable domain is EAGVAQSPRYKIIEKRQSVAFWCNPISGHATLYWYQQILGQGPKLLIQFQNNGVVDDSQLPKDRFSAERLKGVDSTLKIQPAKLEDSAVYLCASSFRQVTDTQYFGPGTRLTVL.

The rearrangement links TRBV7-9 to TRBJ2-7; the match to TRBD2 covers 7 bases. The germline V gene has CDR1 SEHNR and CDR2 FQNEAQ (reference sequence). CDR3 size: 15 residues. V was pared by 3 bases and J by 1 base, with 6 bases of the junction left unmatched. CDR3 coding DNA: TGTGCCAGCAGCTTTTCCGGGAGGATGTCCTACGAGCAGTACTTC. This codes for CASSFSGRMSYEQYF.

A few counts support this clonotype. The chain has TRBV20-1 and TRBJ2-3, with TRBD2 matching 7 bases. The V gene end was trimmed by 6 bases and the J gene end by 6 bases; junction bases not matched to a gene: 3. Germline-derived CDR1 and CDR2 are DFQATT and SNEGSKA (reference sequence). The CDR3 runs to 11 residues. As DNA, the CDR3 is TGCAGTGCGCGGGAGTGGGATACGCAGTATTTT. Its protein product is CSAREWDTQYF.

The CDR3: CATSDLRTSGGPFF. As DNA, the CDR3 is TGTGCCACCAGTGATCTTAGGACTAGCGGGGGACCGTTCTTC. V is TRBV24-1 and J is TRBJ2-1; 13 bases fit TRBD2. The CDR3 sequence is 14 residues long. CDR1 is KGHDR and CDR2 is SFDVKD in the germline V gene. With V trimmed by 3 bases and J by 15 bases, 7 bases remained unmatched.

This clonotype occurred a few times. The chain employs TRBV3-1 and TRBJ2-7; 10 nucleotides align to TRBD2. From germline, CDR1 is LGHDT and CDR2 YNNKEL (reference sequence). V gave up 4 bases and J gave up 2 bases; unmatched junction bases: 5. This CDR3 has 15 residues. This CDR3 reads CASSRTSGNPYEQYF. CDR3 sequence (DNA): TGTGCCAGCAGCCGTACTAGCGGGAACCCCTACGAGCAGTACTTC.

The chain employs TRBV9 and TRBJ2-3, with D perhaps matching TRBD1 (5 bases). There are 16 residues in the CDR3. Germline V gene data show CDR1 as SGDLS and CDR2 as YYNGEE. Trimming shortened V by 0 bases and J by 8 bases, and 19 bases separated the two germline ends. This chain's CDR3 is CASSVEGHIGRGTQYF. CDR3 bases: TGTGCCAGCAGCGTAGAGGGCCATATAGGAAGGGGTACGCAGTATTTT.

V usage is TRBV4-2 and J usage is TRBJ2-6; D is ambiguous. Trimming removed 0 bases from V and 2 bases from J, with 11 bases in between. The CDR3 contains 17 residues. Germline CDR1 and CDR2: LGHNA and YNFKEQ. This chain's CDR3 is CASSQDRVTPGANVLTF. In DNA, the CDR3 is TGTGCCAGCAGCCAAGATAGGGTCACTCCTGGGGCCAACGTCCTGACTTTC.

This sequence joins TRBV20-1 and TRBJ2-7, with D uncertain. Germline CDR1 is DFQATT and CDR2 is SNEGSKA (reference sequence). V lost 6 bases to trimming and J lost 2 bases, with 14 bases between them. There are 13 residues in the CDR3. Here the CDR3 DNA reads TGCAGTGCCTGGTCTCGCGGAGCCTACGAGCAGTACTTC. Amino acid sequence: CSAWSRGAYEQYF.

The V call is TRBV7-9, the J call TRBJ2-1; 7 nucleotides align to TRBD2. Germline V lookup: CDR1 SEHNR, CDR2 FQNEAQ (reference sequence). After removal of 4 bases from V and 6 bases from J, the junction contained 9 bases not matched to a gene. This CDR3 spans 15 amino acids. In nucleotides, the CDR3 is TGTGCCAGCAGCTCCCAGACTAGCCCCCTCAATGAGCAGTTCTTC. Amino acids: CASSSQTSPLNEQFF.

The chain couples TRBV12-3 or TRBV12-4 to TRBJ1-2; D may be TRBD1 (5 bases). CDR3 length: 15 residues. V lost 3 bases and J 4 bases, leaving 15 bases between the germline ends. DNA for the CDR3: TGTGCCAGCAGTTTCCGTAGAGGGGCTGTCTATGGCTACACCTTC. Protein: CASSFRRGAVYGYTF.

This clonotype was seen a few times. This chain joins TRBV5-1 and TRBJ2-3; perhaps TRBD1 as D (5 bases). The CDR3 loop spans 13 amino acids. Trimming cost V 3 bases and J 4 bases, with 9 bases left between them. The germline V gene has CDR1 SGHRS and CDR2 YFSETQ. The CDR3 here is CASSSRAPDTQYF. In nucleotides, the CDR3 is TGCGCCAGCAGCTCCAGGGCCCCAGATACGCAGTATTTT.

There are a few counts of this clonotype. The rearrangement uses TRBV28 and TRBJ2-1, with 10 bases identical to TRBD2. The CDR3 has 16 amino acids. The trim removed 2 bases at V and 7 bases at J, leaving 8 bases unmatched. Germline CDR1 and CDR2: MDHEN and SYDVKM. The CDR3 nucleotides are TGTGCCAGCAGTTTAGCGAAAGCGGGAGGGCAGAATGAGCAGTTCTTC. Translating gives CASSLAKAGGQNEQFF.

This clonotype has just a few counts. V and J are TRBV7-3 and TRBJ2-3; D perhaps matches TRBD2 (5 bases). The CDR3 length is 13 residues. The V gene's germline CDR1 is SGHTA and CDR2 FQGTGA. The ends were cut back, 3 bases at V and 4 bases at J, with 8 bases in the middle. The CDR3 spells CASSFPGADTQYF. The CDR3 DNA follows: TGTGCCAGCAGCTTTCCCGGGGCAGATACGCAGTATTTT. Full variable domain (missing parts from reference TRBV7-3 and TRBJ2-3): GAGVSQTPSNKVTEKGKYVELRCDPISGHTALYWYRQSLGQGPEFLIYFQGTGAADDSGLPNDRFFAVRPEGSVSTLKIQRTERGDSAVYLCASSFPGADTQYFGPGTRLTVL.

V usage is TRBV6-5 and J usage is TRBJ1-1; tentatively, D is TRBD1 (6 bases). With 6 bases removed from V and 3 bases from J, the gap between germline ends came to 17 bases. CDR3 size: 15 residues. Germline CDR1 and CDR2: MNHEY and SVGAGI. This CDR3 is CASSQIDRSDTEAFF. The CDR3 coding sequence is TGTGCCAGCAGCCAGATTGACAGGTCGGACACTGAAGCTTTCTTT.

This chain links TRBV30 with TRBJ1-2; the D is unclear. The germline CDR1 and CDR2 sequences are GTSNPN and SVGIG (reference sequence). There are 12 residues in the CDR3. Trimming took off 3 bases at V and 6 bases at J, with 11 bases between the two ends. The CDR3 region is CAWSTGGNGYTF. DNA of the CDR3: TGTGCCTGGAGCACCGGCGGTAATGGCTACACCTTC. Looking up the rest from reference TRBV30 and TRBJ1-2 gives the full variable domain: SQTIHQWPATLVQPVGSPLSLECTVEGTSNPNLYWYRQAAGRGLQLLFYSVGIGQISSEVPQNLSASRPQDRQFILSSKKLLLSDSGFYLCAWSTGGNGYTFGSGTRLTVV.

This clonotype was observed a few times. The V gene is TRBV7-2, the J gene TRBJ2-7; D is unresolved. Germline CDR1 and CDR2: SGHTA and FQGNSA. This CDR3 is 13 amino acids long. V was pared by 2 bases and J by 3 bases, with 8 bases between. Written as DNA, the CDR3 is TGTGCCAGCAGCTTATCGCTGATCTACGAGCAGTACTTC. Translation gives CASSLSLIYEQYF.

This clonotype was detected only a few times. The chain combines TRBV29-1 with TRBJ2-4, with 7 positions matching TRBD1. The CDR3 runs to 12 residues. Trimming cost V 4 bases and J 6 bases; bases outside gene matches: 3. Germline V gene lookup returns CDR1 SQVTM and CDR2 ANQGSEA. The CDR3 nucleotides read TGCAGCGTTGGGGCAGGGGGAAACATTCAGTACTTC. It specifies CSVGAGGNIQYF.

The table lists this clonotype with a count of one. Its ends do not fully match the called genes, so a read error is possible. The chain joins TRBV6-5 to TRBJ2-1, with TRBD2 matching over 7 bases. CDR3 length equals 15 residues. Per germline, CDR1 MNHEY and CDR2 SVGAGI. CDR3 bases: TGTGACAGCAGTTACGGGGGGACCCCTTACAATGAGCAGTTCTTC. It translates to CDSSYGGTPYNEQFF.